This T cell receptor beta chain stems from a study of T cells in Graves' hyperthyroidism and ophthalmopathy. In the ophthalmopathy cohort, Clinical Activity Score was at least 3, NOSPECS grade at least 4, and duration under 3 months. About this clonotype itself: The antigen remains unidentified.

Per the germline V gene, CDR1 is SGDLS and CDR2 is YYNGEE. The CDR3 loop spans 14 amino acids. The V end was cut by 6 bases, the J end by 5 bases, with 15 bases between. The TCR beta CDR3 regions underwent amplification using RNA transcripts as the source. The primer set for the first-round RT-PCR of the TCR CDR3 was HTBI. Using its own MiXCR run on the multiplex PCR reads, TCRdb lists one record per CDR3 protein. The table lists about 600,000 distinct CDR3 sequences, roughly 15% of them singletons. Study outcomes and limitations: Blood samples included most of the expanded thyroid clonotypes exceeding 0.001.

The sequence derives from a woman aged 45-60 years with Graves' ophthalmopathy. The source material was blood. The gene calls are TRBV9 and TRBJ2-1; D may be TRBD1 (6 bases). Written as DNA, the CDR3 is TGTGCCAGCACCCAGACCAGGGGACACAATGAGCAGTTCTTC. Translated, it gives CASTQTRGHNEQFF.